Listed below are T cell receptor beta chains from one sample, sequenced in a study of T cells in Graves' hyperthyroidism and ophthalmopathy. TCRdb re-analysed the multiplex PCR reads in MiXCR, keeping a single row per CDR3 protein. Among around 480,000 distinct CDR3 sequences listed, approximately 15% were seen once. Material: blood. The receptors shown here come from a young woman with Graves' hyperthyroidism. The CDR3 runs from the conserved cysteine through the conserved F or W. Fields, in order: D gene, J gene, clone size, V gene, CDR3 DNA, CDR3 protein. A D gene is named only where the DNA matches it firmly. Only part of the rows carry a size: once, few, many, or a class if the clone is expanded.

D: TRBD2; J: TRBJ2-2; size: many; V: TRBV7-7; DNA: TGTGCCAGCAGCGCGGCTAGCGGGAATAAAGACACCGGGGAGCTGTTTTTT; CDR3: CASSAASGNKDTGELFF
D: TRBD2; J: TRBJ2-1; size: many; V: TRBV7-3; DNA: TGTGCCAGCAGCTTTAGCCGCCAGCGGGGACGTGAGCAGTTCTTC; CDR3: CASSFSRQRGREQFF
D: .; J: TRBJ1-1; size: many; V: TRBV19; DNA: TGTGCCAGCAGCTTACGGGACACTGAAGCTTTCTTT; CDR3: CASSLRDTEAFF
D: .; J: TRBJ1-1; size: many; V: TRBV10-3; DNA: TGTGCCATCAGTGAGGATCAGGCGTCCACTGAAGCTTTCTTT; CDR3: CAISEDQASTEAFF
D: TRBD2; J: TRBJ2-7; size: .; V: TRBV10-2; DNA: TGCGCCAGCACCGAACTAGCGGGAGGGCCCTACGAGCAGTACTTC; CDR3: CASTELAGGPYEQYF
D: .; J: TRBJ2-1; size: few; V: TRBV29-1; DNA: TGCAGCGTTGAAGGGGGGAACAATGAGCAGTTCTTC; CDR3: CSVEGGNNEQFF
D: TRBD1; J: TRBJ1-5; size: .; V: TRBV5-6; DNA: TGTGCCAGCCGGAAGGGGGCTAGCAATCAGCCCCAGCATTTT; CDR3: CASRKGASNQPQHF
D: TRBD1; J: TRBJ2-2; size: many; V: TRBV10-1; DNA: TGCGCCAGCAGTGAGTTCTCAGGGGGCACCGGGGAGCTGTTTTTT; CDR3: CASSEFSGGTGELFF
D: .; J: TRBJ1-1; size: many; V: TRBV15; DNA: TGTGCCACCAGCAGAGAAGATGTAAGGGGCACTGAAGCTTTCTTT; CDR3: CATSREDVRGTEAFF
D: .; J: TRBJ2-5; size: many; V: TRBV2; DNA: TGTGCCAGCAGTGAGCGGCAGGGGCTAGAGACCCAGTACTTC; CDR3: CASSERQGLETQYF
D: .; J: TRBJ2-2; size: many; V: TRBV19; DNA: TGTGCCAGTAGTATTGTCACAGGGTACACCGGGGAGCTGTTTTTT; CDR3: CASSIVTGYTGELFF
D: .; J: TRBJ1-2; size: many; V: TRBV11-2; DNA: TGTGCCAGCACCCCCAGCGGAGGGTATGGCTACACCTTC; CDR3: CASTPSGGYGYTF
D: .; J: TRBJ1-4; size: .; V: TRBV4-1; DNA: TGCGCCAGCAGCCAAGATACTTTAGCATTCAGGAAGGGCGAAAAACTGTTTTTT; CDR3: CASSQDTLAFRKGEKLFF
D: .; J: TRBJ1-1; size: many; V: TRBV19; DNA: TGTGCCAGTAGTAGGAGTCCTGAAGCTTTCTTT; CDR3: CASSRSPEAFF
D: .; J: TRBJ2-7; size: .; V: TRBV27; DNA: TGTGCCAGCAGCGGGCACATTGGTGGGTACGAGCAGTACTTC; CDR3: CASSGHIGGYEQYF
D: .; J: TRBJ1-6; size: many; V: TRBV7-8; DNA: TGTGCCAGCAGCTCCAGGTGGGATTCACCCCTCCACTTT; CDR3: CASSSRWDSPLHF